A selection of T cell receptor beta chains follows, all from one sample in a study of Graves' ophthalmopathy and Graves' hyperthyroidism. TCRdb recomputed calls from the multiplex PCR reads with MiXCR, one row per CDR3 protein. Altogether 560,000 or so distinct CDR3 sequences are present, under 40% being singletons, with the ten largest covering about 4%. Sequenced: peripheral blood or thyroid tissue (not recorded which). All receptors come from an adult man with Graves' hyperthyroidism. Each CDR3 is given with its conserved first and last residue. A D gene is named only where the DNA matches it firmly. Clone size is shown for a subset of rows, as once, few, many or a class of expanded clone.

d_gene: TRBD1; v_gene: TRBV7-9; abundance: -; j_gene: TRBJ1-6; CDR3nt: TGTGCCAGCAGCTTAGCGCGACAGGGGGGTAATTCACCCCTCCACTTT; CDR3aa: CASSLARQGGNSPLHF
d_gene: -; v_gene: TRBV20-1; abundance: few; j_gene: TRBJ1-1; CDR3nt: TGCAGTGCTAGAGGCGGTGAAGCTTTCTTT; CDR3aa: CSARGGEAFF
d_gene: -; v_gene: TRBV19; abundance: many; j_gene: TRBJ1-2; CDR3nt: TGTGCCAGTAGTATCAGGTCTAGGGGCTACACCTTC; CDR3aa: CASSIRSRGYTF
d_gene: -; v_gene: TRBV15; abundance: -; j_gene: TRBJ1-2; CDR3nt: TGTGCCACCAGCAGAGATCGGGGCCCAGGGTCTCTTGTCTACACCTTC; CDR3aa: CATSRDRGPGSLVYTF
d_gene: -; v_gene: TRBV7-2; abundance: many; j_gene: TRBJ2-7; CDR3nt: TGTGCCAGCAGCTTAGAAGCACTTACCTACGAGCAGTACTTC; CDR3aa: CASSLEALTYEQYF
d_gene: -; v_gene: TRBV5-1; abundance: -; j_gene: TRBJ1-4; CDR3nt: TGCGCCAGCAGCTCAACGAACAATGAAAAACTGTTTTTT; CDR3aa: CASSSTNNEKLFF
d_gene: -; v_gene: TRBV7-2; abundance: -; j_gene: TRBJ1-5; CDR3nt: TGTGCCAGCAGCCAAGATCCCATTGACTGGAATAGCAATCAGCCCCAGCATTTT; CDR3aa: CASSQDPIDWNSNQPQHF
d_gene: TRBD1; v_gene: TRBV29-1; abundance: -; j_gene: TRBJ2-4; CDR3nt: TGCAGCGTTGAACCGTCGGGACAGGGTAAAAACATTCAGTACTTC; CDR3aa: CSVEPSGQGKNIQYF
d_gene: -; v_gene: TRBV2; abundance: -; j_gene: TRBJ1-3; CDR3nt: TGTGCCAGCAGTTACGGACAGTCAGGAGGAAACACCATATATTTT; CDR3aa: CASSYGQSGGNTIYF
d_gene: TRBD1; v_gene: TRBV20-1; abundance: many; j_gene: TRBJ1-1; CDR3nt: TGCAGTGCCGAGACAGGGAGTTGGGGCACTGAAGCTTTCTTT; CDR3aa: CSAETGSWGTEAFF
d_gene: -; v_gene: TRBV3-1; abundance: few; j_gene: TRBJ2-7; CDR3nt: TGTGCCAGCAGCCAAGGTTTCAGCCCGATGGGGGAGCAGTACTTC; CDR3aa: CASSQGFSPMGEQYF
d_gene: TRBD1; v_gene: TRBV4-1; abundance: -; j_gene: TRBJ1-1; CDR3nt: TGCGCCAGCAGCCAAGAACCGCCCGGGACAGGGTCTGTCAGGGACACTGAAGCTTTCTTT; CDR3aa: CASSQEPPGTGSVRDTEAFF
d_gene: TRBD2; v_gene: TRBV4-2; abundance: many; j_gene: TRBJ2-7; CDR3nt: TGTGCCAGCAGCCAAGTGAGTAGCGGGACGGGCGAGCAGTACTTC; CDR3aa: CASSQVSSGTGEQYF
d_gene: -; v_gene: TRBV29-1; abundance: many; j_gene: TRBJ1-2; CDR3nt: TGCAGCGTTGATAGTGATGGCTACACCTTC; CDR3aa: CSVDSDGYTF
d_gene: TRBD1; v_gene: TRBV15; abundance: -; j_gene: TRBJ1-4; CDR3nt: TGTGCCACCAGCGGAGGGACAGGGACGGTAAAACTGTTTTTT; CDR3aa: CATSGGTGTVKLFF
d_gene: -; v_gene: TRBV15; abundance: -; j_gene: TRBJ2-7; CDR3nt: TGTGCCACCAGCAGAGATAAAACGGGCGGTCCGCAGTACTTC; CDR3aa: CATSRDKTGGPQYF
d_gene: TRBD2; v_gene: TRBV29-1; abundance: many; j_gene: TRBJ2-3; CDR3nt: TGCAGCGTTGAAGGCGGGGGGGCTAGCACAGATACGCAGTATTTT; CDR3aa: CSVEGGGASTDTQYF
d_gene: TRBD1; v_gene: TRBV5-8; abundance: -; j_gene: TRBJ1-5; CDR3nt: TGTGCCAGCAGTGGTGGACAGGGGTATCAGCCCCAGCATTTT; CDR3aa: CASSGGQGYQPQHF
d_gene: -; v_gene: TRBV5-1; abundance: -; j_gene: TRBJ2-5; CDR3nt: TGCGCCAGCAGCTTGTTATCCGGGGACCAAGAGACCCAGTACTTC; CDR3aa: CASSLLSGDQETQYF
d_gene: TRBD1; v_gene: TRBV11-1; abundance: -; j_gene: TRBJ1-6; CDR3nt: TGTGCCAGCAGCCGGGACAGGGGCGAATCTTGGGGTTCACACCTCCACTTT; CDR3aa: CASSRDRGESWGSHLHF
d_gene: TRBD2; v_gene: TRBV20-1; abundance: -; j_gene: TRBJ2-2; CDR3nt: TGCAGTGCTAGAGTACTAGCGGGGTACACCGGGGAGCTGTTTTTT; CDR3aa: CSARVLAGYTGELFF
d_gene: -; v_gene: TRBV12-5; abundance: many; j_gene: TRBJ1-1; CDR3nt: TGTGCTAGTGGTTTGGTACTGGATGAAGCTTTCTTT; CDR3aa: CASGLVLDEAFF